This passage covers 10 T cell receptor beta chains from one sample sequenced in a study of T cells in Graves' hyperthyroidism and ophthalmopathy (dated by TCRdb to about 2019). The library was made by multiplex PCR. Reads for this sample came from an Illumina HiSeq 2000. The TCR beta CDR3 regions were amplified from the RNA transcripts. The first round of RT-PCR for the TCR CDR3 was performed with the HTBI primer set and the Qiagen OneStep RT-PCR kit. TCRdb redid the processing of the public reads, applying fastp at Q25 and MiXCR, and retained in-frame beta chains. All rows with the same CDR3 protein become a single entry with the most common DNA and genes. The table for this sample lists fewer than 700,000 distinct CDR3 sequences; 15% to 20% of them were counted only once. Approximately 3.9% of the sample comes from the top ten. Sequencing used blood. All receptors derive from a woman in her 30s with Graves' hyperthyroidism.

This clonotype was observed many times. V is TRBV11-2 and J is TRBJ2-7; 9 nucleotides line up with TRBD1. Unmatched junction bases numbered 14, after V lost 5 bases and J lost 6 bases. The CDR3 loop spans 16 amino acids. The germline V gene encodes CDR1 SGHAT and CDR2 FQNNGV. CDR3 residues: CASSPAHGTGSPEQYF. The CDR3, as DNA: TGTGCCAGCAGCCCGGCCCACGGGACAGGGTCCCCCGAGCAGTACTTC.

This clonotype has a count of ten or more. The rearrangement uses TRBV6-1 and TRBJ2-2; TRBD2 matches 7 bases. Losses at the gene ends were 5 bases for V and 0 bases for J; bases not matched to a gene: 9. The germline V gene encodes CDR1 MNHNS and CDR2 SASEGT. The CDR3 covers 17 residues. This CDR3 is CASSSPNLAANTGELFF. The CDR3, as DNA: TGTGCCAGCAGTTCGCCGAACCTAGCGGCGAACACCGGGGAGCTGTTTTTT.

This clonotype was picked up many times. This chain uses TRBV6-1 with TRBJ1-5; no firm D call. Trimming removed 5 bases from V and 2 bases from J, with 16 bases in between. The CDR3 has 16 residues. Germline V gives CDR1 MNHNS, CDR2 SASEGT. The CDR3, as DNA: TGTGCCAGCAGTAAACGAGGGATTCGCGGCAATCAGCCCCAGCATTTT. Translating gives CASSKRGIRGNQPQHF.

At least ten counts were recorded for this clonotype. The gene calls are TRBV12-3 or TRBV12-4 and TRBJ1-1; D is uncertain. This CDR3 spans 15 amino acids. V dropped 8 bases and J dropped 4 bases, with 20 bases sitting between them. In DNA form, the CDR3 reads TGTGCCAGCTCCCTCGGGGTCAGATCGGTCACTGAAGCTTTCTTT. Its protein product is CASSLGVRSVTEAFF.

The V and J genes are TRBV30 and TRBJ2-7; D is uncertain. The CDR3 has 14 amino acids. Trimming stripped 3 bases from V and 2 bases from J, with 14 bases between. The germline gives CDR1 GTSNPN, CDR2 SVGIG (reference sequence). The CDR3, as DNA: TGTGCCTGGAGAGAGGAAGCGTCGACCTACGAGCAGTACTTC. Translation gives CAWREEASTYEQYF.

This clonotype occurred many times. The chain has TRBV5-8 and TRBJ2-1; D not resolved. CDR3 length equals 14 residues. V was pared by 5 bases and J by 0 bases, with 9 bases between. CDR1 SGHTS and CDR2 YDEGEE come from the germline V gene. The CDR3 here is CASRLRFSYNEQFF. DNA of the CDR3: TGTGCCAGCAGATTGCGATTCTCCTACAATGAGCAGTTCTTC.

About this clonotype: This could be a read error, since a much larger clone is one nucleotide away. The chain uses TRBV27 and TRBJ2-1, with 12 bases identical to TRBD2. With V trimmed by 5 bases and J by 8 bases, 7 bases remained unmatched. The germline V gene has CDR1 MNHEY and CDR2 SMNVEV (reference sequence). The CDR3 contains 15 residues. This CDR3 is CASSPLAGGPHEQFF. CDR3 bases: TGTGCCAGCAGTCCCCTAGCGGGAGGGCCCCATGAGCAGTTCTTC.

This clonotype was seen repeatedly, ten times or more. V is TRBV3-1 and J is TRBJ2-1; D tentatively reads TRBD1 or TRBD2 (6 bases each). The V gene's germline CDR1 is LGHDT and CDR2 YNNKEL (reference sequence). With 4 bases removed from V and 4 bases from J, the gap between germline ends came to 20 bases. There are 17 residues in the CDR3. The CDR3 is CASSLFAGQGFYNEQFF. Here the CDR3 DNA reads TGTGCCAGCAGCCTTTTCGCGGGGCAGGGGTTTTACAATGAGCAGTTCTTC.

The sample holds a few counts of this clonotype. The chain is built from TRBV15 and TRBJ2-2, with D perhaps matching TRBD2 (5 bases). Germline V gives CDR1 LNHNV, CDR2 YYDKDF (reference sequence). The CDR3 runs to 18 residues. V was trimmed by 1 base and J by 2 bases, leaving 17 bases between them. The CDR3 bases are TGTGCCACCAGCAGAGTGGGGTACCGGCGGGCTAACACCGGGGAGCTGTTTTTT. Protein product: CATSRVGYRRANTGELFF.

The chain carries TRBV7-9 and TRBJ2-1; TRBD2 matches at 8 bases. CDR1 is SEHNR, CDR2 FQNEAQ, per germline (reference sequence). This CDR3 comprises 14 residues. Trimming cost V 5 bases and J 9 bases; bases outside gene matches: 9. CDR3 amino acids: CASSAVAGGSEQFF. The DNA for the CDR3 is TGTGCCAGCAGCGCCGTGGCGGGAGGTAGTGAGCAGTTCTTC.